These 7 T cell receptor beta chains originate from one sample sequenced in a study of blood T cell repertoires in COVID-19. TCRdb's table, derived via immunoSEQ multiplex PCR, lists solely in-frame clones and lacks some. Of about 230,000 clones in the sample, 83% were seen once. Sequences were obtained from peripheral blood. These receptors were obtained from a woman in her twenties or thirties with COVID-19, enrolled during active disease.

This clone appeared a single time. The gene calls are TRBV7-9 and TRBJ1-6; D possibly corresponds to TRBD1 (6 bases). Germline V CDR1 and CDR2: SEHNR, FQNEAQ (reference sequence). The CDR3 is 16 residues long. V was cut by 3 bases and J by 6 bases, with 15 bases left in between. DNA for the CDR3: TGTGCCAGCAGCTTCGGACAGAATCCTATTAATTCACCCCTCCACTTT. It translates to CASSFGQNPINSPLHF. The complete variable domain, with remaining parts taken from reference TRBV7-9 and TRBJ1-6, reads DTGVSQNPRHKITKRGQNVTFRCDPISEHNRLYWYRQTLGQGPEFLTYFQNEAQLEKSRLLSDRFSAERPKGSFSTLEIQRTEQGDSAMYLCASSFGQNPINSPLHFGNGTRLTVT.

The chain recombines TRBV28 with TRBJ1-2; no definite D call. The ends were cut back, 6 bases at V and 7 bases at J, with 12 bases in the middle. CDR3 length: 12 amino acids. Germline assignment: CDR1 MDHEN and CDR2 SYDVKM. The CDR3 region is CASRLPGSGYTF. CDR3 DNA: TGTGCCAGCAGGCTTCCGGGAAGTGGCTACACCTTC.

The CDR3 DNA sequence: TGTGCCAGCAGCCCCGGACAGGGGGGATTCTCTGGAAACACCATATATTTT. Amino acids: CASSPGQGGFSGNTIYF. V and J are TRBV5-4 and TRBJ1-3, with TRBD1 matching 10 bases. Germline loops: CDR1 SGHNT, CDR2 YYREEE (reference sequence). The CDR3 totals 17 residues. Trimming cost V 4 bases and J 0 bases; bases outside gene matches: 7.

The chain has TRBV5-4 and TRBJ2-7, with 9 bases identical to TRBD1. Germline values: CDR1 SGHNT, CDR2 YYREEE (reference sequence). The CDR3 extends over 14 amino acids. V lost 4 bases, J lost 0 bases, and 2 bases stayed unmatched. In DNA form, the CDR3 reads TGTGCCAGCAGCCAGACAGGGGGCTCCTACGAGCAGTACTTC. It yields the protein CASSQTGGSYEQYF.

This chain links TRBV2 with TRBJ2-3, with 8 bases identical to TRBD1. Germline V gene sequence: CDR1 SNHLY, CDR2 FYNNEI. The CDR3 is 16 amino acids. Trimming cost V 2 bases and J 7 bases; bases outside gene matches: 11. The CDR3 here is CASSESRGQGANTQYF. The CDR3 DNA follows: TGTGCCAGCAGTGAAAGTAGAGGGCAGGGGGCGAATACGCAGTATTTT. The full variable domain, rest sourced from reference TRBV2 and TRBJ2-3, is EPEVTQTPSHQVTQMGQEVILRCVPISNHLYFYWYRQILGQKVEFLVSFYNNEISEKSEIFDDQFSVERPDGSNFTLKIRSTKLEDSAMYFCASSESRGQGANTQYFGPGTRLTVL.

The J gene is TRBJ2-7, the V gene TRBV7-8; 9 bases align to TRBD1. Trimming at V came to 1 base and at J to 0 bases, leaving 1 base not matched to a gene. This CDR3 is built from 15 residues. Germline-derived CDR1 and CDR2 are SGHVS and FQNEAQ. This CDR3 reads CASSLGGQGSYEQYF. The CDR3 coding sequence is TGTGCCAGCAGCTTAGGGGGACAGGGCTCCTACGAGCAGTACTTC.

This clone was observed once. V and J are TRBV5-5 and TRBJ1-1; 8 bases are a match to TRBD1. Germline V CDR1 and CDR2: SGHKS, YYEKEE (reference sequence). Trimming cost V 4 bases and J 6 bases; bases outside gene matches: 8. The CDR3 runs 14 residues. The CDR3 region has the DNA TGTGCCAGCAGCCGAGGACAGGGTTTGGCTGAAGCTTTCTTT. Translating it yields CASSRGQGLAEAFF.